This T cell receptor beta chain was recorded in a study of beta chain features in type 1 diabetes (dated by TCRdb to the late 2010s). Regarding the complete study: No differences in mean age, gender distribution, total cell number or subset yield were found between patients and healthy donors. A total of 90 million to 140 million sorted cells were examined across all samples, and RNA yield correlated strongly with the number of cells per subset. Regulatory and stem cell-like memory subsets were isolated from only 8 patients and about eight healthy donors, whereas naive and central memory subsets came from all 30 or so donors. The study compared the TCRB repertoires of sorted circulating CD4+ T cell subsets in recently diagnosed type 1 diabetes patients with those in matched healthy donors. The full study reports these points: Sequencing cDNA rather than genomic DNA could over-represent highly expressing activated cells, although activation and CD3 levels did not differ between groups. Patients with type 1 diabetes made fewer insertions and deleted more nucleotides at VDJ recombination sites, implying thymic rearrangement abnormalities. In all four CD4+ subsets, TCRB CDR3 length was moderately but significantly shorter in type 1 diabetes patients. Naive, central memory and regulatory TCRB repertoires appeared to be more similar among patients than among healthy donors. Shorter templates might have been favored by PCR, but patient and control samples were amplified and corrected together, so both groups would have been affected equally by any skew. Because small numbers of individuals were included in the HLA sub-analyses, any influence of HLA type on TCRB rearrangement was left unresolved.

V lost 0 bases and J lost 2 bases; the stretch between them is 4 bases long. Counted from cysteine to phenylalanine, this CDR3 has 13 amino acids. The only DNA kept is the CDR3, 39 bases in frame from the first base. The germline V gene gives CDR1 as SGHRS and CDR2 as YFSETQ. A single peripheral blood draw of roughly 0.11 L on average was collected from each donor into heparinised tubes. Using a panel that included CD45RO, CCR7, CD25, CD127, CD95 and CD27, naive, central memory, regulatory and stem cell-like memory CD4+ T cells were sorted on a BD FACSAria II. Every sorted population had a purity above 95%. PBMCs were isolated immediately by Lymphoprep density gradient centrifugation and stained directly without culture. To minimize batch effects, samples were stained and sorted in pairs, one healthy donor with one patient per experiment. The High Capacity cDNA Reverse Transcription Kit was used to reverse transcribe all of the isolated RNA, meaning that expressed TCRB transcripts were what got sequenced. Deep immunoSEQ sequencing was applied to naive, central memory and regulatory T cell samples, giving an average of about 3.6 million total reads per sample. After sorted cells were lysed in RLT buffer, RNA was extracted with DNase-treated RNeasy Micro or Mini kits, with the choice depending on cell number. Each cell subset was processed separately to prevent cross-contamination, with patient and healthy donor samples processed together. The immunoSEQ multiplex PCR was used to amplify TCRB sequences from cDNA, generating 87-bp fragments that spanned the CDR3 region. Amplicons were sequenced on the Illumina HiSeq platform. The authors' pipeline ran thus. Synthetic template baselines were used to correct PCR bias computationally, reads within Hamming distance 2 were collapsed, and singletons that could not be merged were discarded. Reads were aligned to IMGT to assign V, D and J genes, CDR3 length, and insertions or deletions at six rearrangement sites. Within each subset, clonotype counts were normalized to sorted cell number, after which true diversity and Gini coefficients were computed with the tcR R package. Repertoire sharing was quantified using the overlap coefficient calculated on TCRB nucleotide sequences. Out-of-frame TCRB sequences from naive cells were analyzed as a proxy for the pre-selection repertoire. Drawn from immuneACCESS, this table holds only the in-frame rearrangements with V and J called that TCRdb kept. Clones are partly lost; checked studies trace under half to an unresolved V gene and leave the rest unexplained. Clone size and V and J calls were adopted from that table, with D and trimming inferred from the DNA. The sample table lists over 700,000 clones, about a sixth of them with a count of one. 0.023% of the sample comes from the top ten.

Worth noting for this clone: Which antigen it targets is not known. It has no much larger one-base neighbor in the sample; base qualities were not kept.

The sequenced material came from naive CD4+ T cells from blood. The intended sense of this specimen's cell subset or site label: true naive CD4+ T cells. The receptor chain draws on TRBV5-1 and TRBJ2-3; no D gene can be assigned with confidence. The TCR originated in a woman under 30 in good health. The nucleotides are TGCGCCAGCAGCTTGGCAGACACAGATACGCAGTATTTT. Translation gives CASSLADTDTQYF.